A single sample gave rise to the 21 T cell receptor beta chains below, sequenced in a study of neurological immune-mediated disorders. MiXCR, run by TCRdb on the 5' RACE reads, gives a single entry per CDR3 protein. Seen here are about 71,000 distinct CDR3 sequences, about 3.4% observed once, and the top ten hold approximately 3.5%. The source material was PBMCs. The receptors originated from a man aged 40-49 years with multiple sclerosis.

This chain links TRBV5-1 with TRBJ2-1; D might be TRBD2 (7 bases). The CDR3 totals 15 residues. V dropped 3 bases and J dropped 7 bases, with 17 bases sitting between them. CDR1 is SGHRS and CDR2 is YFSETQ in the germline V gene. The chain's CDR3 is CASSSPRGRGNEQFF. CDR3 nucleotide sequence: TGCGCCAGCAGCTCCCCCCGGGGGAGGGGGAATGAGCAGTTCTTC.

On this clonotype itself: A much larger clone lies a single base off, so this may be a read error. CDR3 protein: CSVENRGGRGAFF. DNA of the CDR3: TGCAGCGTTGAAAATAGGGGGGGCCGTGGAGCTTTCTTT. The rearrangement links TRBV29-1 to TRBJ1-1, with TRBD1 as a possible D gene (6 bases). The germline CDR1 and CDR2 sequences are SQVTM and ANQGSEA. This CDR3 is 13 amino acids long. The ends were cut back, 2 bases at V and 10 bases at J, with 17 bases in the middle.

Ten or more counts support this clonotype. The chain combines TRBV5-5 with TRBJ1-5, with D uncertain. This CDR3 is built from 14 residues. Trimming shortened V by 1 base and J by 11 bases, and 16 bases separated the two germline ends. Germline CDR1 reads SGHKS; CDR2 reads YYEKEE (reference sequence). The CDR3 bases are TGTGCCAGCAGCTTGACGGCAGGCCAGGAGGCCCAGCATTTT. Protein: CASSLTAGQEAQHF. Combining the CDR3 with reference TRBV5-5 and TRBJ1-5 gives the whole variable domain DAGVTQSPTHLIKTRGQQVTLRCSPISGHKSVSWYQQVLGQGPQFIFQYYEKEERGRGNFPDRFSARQFPNYSSELNVNALLLGDSALYLCASSLTAGQEAQHFGDGTRLSIL.

This clonotype was counted at least ten times. The chain uses TRBV20-1 and TRBJ2-1; TRBD2 agrees at 10 bases. This CDR3 contains 14 residues. V shed 0 bases and J 15 bases; nucleotides not matched to a gene: 11. Germline CDR1 reads DFQATT; CDR2 reads SNEGSKA (reference sequence). This chain's CDR3 is CSARDAALAGVLFF. CDR3 nucleotides: TGCAGTGCTAGAGACGCGGCCCTAGCGGGAGTTCTGTTCTTC.

The sample holds many counts of this clonotype. The chain couples TRBV20-1 to TRBJ2-4; 7 bases fit TRBD2. This CDR3 has 16 amino acids. The ends lost 4 bases at V and 3 bases at J; junction bases unmatched: 12. Germline CDR1 DFQATT, CDR2 SNEGSKA (reference sequence). CDR3: CSATRAGSYGKNIQYF. In DNA, the CDR3 is TGCAGTGCTACGCGAGCGGGGTCGTATGGCAAAAACATTCAGTACTTC.

This clonotype came up many times. The chain recombines TRBV9 with TRBJ2-2; 7 nucleotides align to TRBD2. The CDR3 runs 15 residues. V lost 4 bases, J lost 5 bases, and 8 bases stayed unmatched. Germline CDR1 reads SGDLS; CDR2 reads YYNGEE. CDR3 sequence (DNA): TGTGCCAGCAGCATAGCTTCGGGGGGAACCGGGGAGCTGTTTTTT. It specifies CASSIASGGTGELFF.

Details on this clonotype: This could be a read error, since a much larger clone is one nucleotide away. The V call is TRBV30, the J call TRBJ2-7, with TRBD2 as a possible D gene (6 bases). This CDR3 is built from 14 residues. The V end lost 3 bases, the J end lost 7 bases, and 19 bases lay between the germline ends. CDR1 GTSNPN and CDR2 SVGIG come from the germline V gene (reference sequence). In DNA form, the CDR3 reads TGTGCCTGGAGGGCCGGGACTCCCTACAATGAGCAGTACTTC. Translating gives CAWRAGTPYNEQYF.

Many counts were recorded for this clonotype. The chain uses TRBV11-2 and TRBJ1-2; no definite D call. Per the germline V gene, CDR1 is SGHAT and CDR2 is FQNNGV. This CDR3 contains 13 residues. Trimming removed 5 bases at V and 6 bases at J, with 13 bases between. CDR3 nucleotides: TGTGCCAGCAGCCCCCGACGCCTACATGGCTACACCTTC. It encodes CASSPRRLHGYTF.

This clonotype was recorded at least ten times. The chain recombines TRBV5-1 with TRBJ1-1; 8 bases map to TRBD1. The CDR3 has 15 residues. The V gene's germline CDR1 is SGHRS and CDR2 YFSETQ. V shed 2 bases, J shed 5 bases, and the junction held 8 bases outside the gene matches. The DNA of the CDR3 is TGCGCCAGCAGCTTCTCTACAGGGGGAGAAACTGAAGCTTTCTTT. It codes for CASSFSTGGETEAFF.

The sample holds many counts of this clonotype. The chain has TRBV9 and TRBJ1-1; D is perhaps TRBD1 (6 bases). This CDR3 has 14 residues. The V gene's germline CDR1 is SGDLS and CDR2 YYNGEE. Trimming removed 4 bases at V and 5 bases at J, with 15 bases between. CDR3 DNA: TGTGCCAGCAGCAGGTCACAGGGTAGGACTGAAGCTTTCTTT. Its protein product is CASSRSQGRTEAFF.

This clonotype occurred many times. The chain employs TRBV5-1 and TRBJ2-5; D perhaps matches TRBD2 (6 bases). Per germline, CDR1 SGHRS and CDR2 YFSETQ. The CDR3 is 13 residues long. V was trimmed by 2 bases and J by 5 bases, leaving 10 bases between them. The CDR3 DNA reads as TGCGCCAGCAGCTTCGGCGGGGACGAGACCCAGTACTTC. It yields the protein CASSFGGDETQYF.

This clonotype appeared many times. This chain uses TRBV2 with TRBJ2-1; 8 bases fit TRBD2. CDR1 and CDR2 (germline): SNHLY, FYNNEI. Unmatched junction bases numbered 13, after V lost 6 bases and J lost 9 bases. This CDR3 comprises 15 residues. This chain's CDR3 is CASSPGTRADGEQFF. In nucleotides, the CDR3 is TGTGCCAGCAGCCCCGGGACTAGGGCCGATGGTGAGCAGTTCTTC.

This sequence joins TRBV12-3 or TRBV12-4 and TRBJ1-2; D is uncertain. V lost 0 bases, J lost 7 bases, and 6 bases lay in between. The CDR3 has 12 amino acids. The CDR3 sequence is CASSLAQTGYTF. CDR3 bases: TGTGCCAGCAGTTTAGCCCAGACTGGCTACACCTTC.

There are many counts of this clonotype. V and J are TRBV7-9 and TRBJ1-1, with D possibly being TRBD1 (6 bases). The V end lost 5 bases, the J end lost 7 bases, and 11 bases lay between the germline ends. The CDR3 contains 12 residues. CDR1 is SEHNR, CDR2 FQNEAQ, per germline (reference sequence). CDR3 loop: CASSRLTGEAFF. For the CDR3, the DNA is TGTGCCAGCAGCCGCCTGACAGGTGAAGCTTTCTTT.

This clonotype was seen repeatedly, ten times or more. The chain joins TRBV5-1 to TRBJ2-7; D is unclear. The CDR3 spans 14 residues. Trimming removed 4 bases from V and 3 bases from J, with 14 bases in between. The V gene's germline CDR1 is SGHRS and CDR2 YFSETQ. The DNA of the CDR3 is TGCGCCAGCAGCGGCGATCCTCACAACTACGAGCAGTACTTC. It encodes CASSGDPHNYEQYF.

This clonotype was seen repeatedly, ten times or more. The CDR3 loop reads CASSRQRGTIYF. The DNA of the CDR3 is TGTGCCAGCAGCCGCCAGAGGGGAACCATATATTTT. The V and J genes are TRBV3-1 and TRBJ1-3, with TRBD1 as a possible D gene (5 bases). The ends were cut back, 4 bases at V and 10 bases at J, with 11 bases in the middle. CDR1 is LGHDT and CDR2 is YNNKEL in the germline V gene (reference sequence). This CDR3 region has 12 residues.

In this sample, this clonotype turned up many times. This chain uses TRBV5-1 with TRBJ2-3, with 7 bases fitting TRBD1. CDR1 is SGHRS and CDR2 is YFSETQ in the germline V gene. The CDR3 contains 19 residues. The trim removed 2 bases at V and 2 bases at J, leaving 17 bases unmatched. CDR3 DNA sequence: TGCGCCAGCAGCTTATTTCGAAGGCCGGACAGGAGTTACACAGATACGCAGTATTTT. It is translated as CASSLFRRPDRSYTDTQYF.

This clonotype was detected many times. The J gene is TRBJ2-3, the V gene TRBV5-1, with 8 bases lining up with TRBD2. Per the germline V gene, CDR1 is SGHRS and CDR2 is YFSETQ. The V segment lost 1 base and the J segment 3 bases; nucleotides outside the gene matches: 4. The CDR3 has 15 residues. CDR3: CASSLNGRDTDTQYF. For the CDR3, the DNA is TGCGCCAGCAGCTTGAACGGGAGGGATACAGATACGCAGTATTTT.

This clonotype was recorded at least ten times. V usage is TRBV7-6 and J usage is TRBJ1-6; TRBD1 matches 8 bases. The CDR3 contains 15 residues. Germline V gene data show CDR1 as SGHVS and CDR2 as FNYEAQ. J gave up 6 bases and V 5 bases, and 6 bases lay outside the gene matches. The CDR3 loop reads CASSQGQGSNSPLHF. In nucleotides, the CDR3 is TGTGCCAGCAGCCAAGGACAGGGAAGTAATTCACCCCTCCACTTT.

As to this clonotype: A much larger clone differs from this one at a single base, so this may be a read error. The chain links TRBV7-9 to TRBJ2-7; D perhaps matches TRBD2 (6 bases). CDR3 length equals 15 residues. The germline V gene has CDR1 SEHNR and CDR2 FQNEAQ (reference sequence). The CDR3 reads CVSNKRAESSYEQYF. The CDR3 region has the DNA TGTGTCAGCAACAAGCGGGCAGAGAGCTCCTACGAGCAGTACTTC.

There are many counts of this clonotype. The chain is built from TRBV18 and TRBJ2-2; D gene uncertain. The germline gives CDR1 KGHSH, CDR2 LQKENI. The CDR3 loop spans 17 amino acids. The V end was cut by 4 bases, the J end by 0 bases, with 15 bases between. The CDR3 reads CASSRQSIFANTGELFF. The CDR3 DNA reads as TGTGCCAGCTCACGGCAGTCCATTTTCGCGAACACCGGGGAGCTGTTTTTT.